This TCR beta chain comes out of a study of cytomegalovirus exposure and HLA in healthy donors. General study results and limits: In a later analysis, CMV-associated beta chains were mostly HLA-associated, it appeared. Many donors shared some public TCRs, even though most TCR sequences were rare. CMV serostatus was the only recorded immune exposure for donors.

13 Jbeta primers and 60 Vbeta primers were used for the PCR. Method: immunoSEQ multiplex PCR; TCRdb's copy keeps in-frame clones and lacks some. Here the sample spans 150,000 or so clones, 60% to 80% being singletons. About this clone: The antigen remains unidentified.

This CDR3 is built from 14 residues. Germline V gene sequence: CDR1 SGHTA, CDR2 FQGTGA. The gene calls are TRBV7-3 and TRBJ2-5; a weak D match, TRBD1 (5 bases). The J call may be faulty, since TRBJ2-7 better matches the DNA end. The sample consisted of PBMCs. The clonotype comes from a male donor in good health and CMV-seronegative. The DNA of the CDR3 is TGTGCCAGCAGCCCTCAGGGTCAATCCTACGAGCAGTACTTC. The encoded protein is CASSPQGQSYEQYF.